In this sample, the clone carrying this TCR beta chain turned up a few times. Its antigen is still unknown. This sample was taken from a study of cytomegalovirus exposure and HLA in healthy donors. Study-level information: The 110 or so validation repertoires used the same platform as the roughly 670 first-cohort repertoires, a later analysis reported. The study, taken as a whole, reports: The dataset shows that most TCR sequences were rare, while some public TCRs occurred in many donors.

This CDR3 region has 13 residues. The germline gives CDR1 SGHDT, CDR2 YYEEEE. V was cut by 0 bases and J by 4 bases, with 5 bases left in between. Libraries were prepared by immunoSEQ multiplex PCR; TCRdb keeps only in-frame clonotypes and omits some of them. The table lists more than 110,000 clones, 84% of them singletons. This TCR was sampled from a woman between 25 and 40 years old in good health and CMV-seronegative. The sample comprised PBMCs. This chain uses TRBV5-6 with TRBJ2-1; the D gene is possibly TRBD1 (5 bases). The CDR3 sequence: CASSLGQYNEQFF. The DNA for the CDR3 is TGTGCCAGCAGCTTGGGACAGTACAATGAGCAGTTCTTC.